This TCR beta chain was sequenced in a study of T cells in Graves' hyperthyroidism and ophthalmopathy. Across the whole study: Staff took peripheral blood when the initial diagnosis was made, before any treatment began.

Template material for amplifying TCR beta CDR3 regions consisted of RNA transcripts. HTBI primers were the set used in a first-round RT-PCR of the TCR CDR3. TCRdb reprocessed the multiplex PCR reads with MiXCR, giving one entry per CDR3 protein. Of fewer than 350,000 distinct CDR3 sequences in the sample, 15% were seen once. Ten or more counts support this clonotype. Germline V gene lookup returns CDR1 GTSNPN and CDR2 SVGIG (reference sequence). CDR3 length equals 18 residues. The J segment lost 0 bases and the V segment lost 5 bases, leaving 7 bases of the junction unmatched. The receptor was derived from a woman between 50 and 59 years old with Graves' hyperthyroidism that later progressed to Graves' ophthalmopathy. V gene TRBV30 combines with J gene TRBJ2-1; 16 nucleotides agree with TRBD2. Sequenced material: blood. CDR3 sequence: CAWGGLAGGTSSYNEQFF. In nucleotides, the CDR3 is TGTGCCTGGGGGGGACTAGCGGGAGGGACGAGCTCCTACAATGAGCAGTTCTTC.